This T cell receptor beta chain was captured by sequencing in a study of cytomegalovirus exposure and HLA in healthy donors. Regarding the study as a whole: TCR beta sequences reportedly predicted most subjects' HLA-A and HLA-B alleles accurately. CMV serostatus alone was available as immune exposure information.

The PCR had 60 Vbeta and 13 Jbeta primers. Clones were sequenced by immunoSEQ multiplex PCR, and TCRdb holds only the in-frame ones, with some missing. The table has around 76,000 clones, approximately 80% seen once; the top ten hold roughly 9%. On this clone: Antigen specificity is unknown.

CDR3 length: 17 amino acids. CDR1 and CDR2 (germline): SGHRS, YFSETQ. V lost 4 bases, J lost 3 bases, and 11 bases stayed unmatched. The receptor was isolated from a woman aged 40 to 50 in good health and CMV-seropositive. The V call is TRBV5-1, the J call TRBJ2-7; TRBD2 matches 12 bases. The sequencing sample was made of PBMCs. The CDR3 DNA sequence: TGCGCCAGCAGCGAATTAACTAGCGGGGGGCCCAACTACGAGCAGTACTTC. As protein: CASSELTSGGPNYEQYF. Using reference TRBV5-1 and TRBJ2-7 for the parts outside the CDR3, the full variable domain is KAGVTQTPRYLIKTRGQQVTLSCSPISGHRSVSWYQQTPGQGLQFLFEYFSETQRNKGNFPGRFSGRQFSNSRSEMNVSTLELGDSALYLCASSELTSGGPNYEQYFGPGTRLTVT.